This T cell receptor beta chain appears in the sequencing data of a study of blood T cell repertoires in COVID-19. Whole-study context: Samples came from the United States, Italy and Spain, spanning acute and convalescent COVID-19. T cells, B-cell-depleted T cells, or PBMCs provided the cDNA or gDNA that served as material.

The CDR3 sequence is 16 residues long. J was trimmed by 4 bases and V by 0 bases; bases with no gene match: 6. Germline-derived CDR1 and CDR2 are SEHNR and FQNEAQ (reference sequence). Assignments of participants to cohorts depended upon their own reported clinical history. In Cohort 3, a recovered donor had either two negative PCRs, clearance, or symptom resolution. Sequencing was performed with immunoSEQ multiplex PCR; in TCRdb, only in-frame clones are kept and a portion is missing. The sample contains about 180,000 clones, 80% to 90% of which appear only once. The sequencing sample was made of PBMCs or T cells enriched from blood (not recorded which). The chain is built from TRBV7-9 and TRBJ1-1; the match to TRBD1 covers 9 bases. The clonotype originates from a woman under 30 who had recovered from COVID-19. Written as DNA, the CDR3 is TGTGCCAGCAGCTTAGCCCCGGGACAGGGTATCACTGAAGCTTTCTTT. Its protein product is CASSLAPGQGITEAFF.